Listed below are T cell receptor beta chains from one sample, sequenced in a study of blood T cell repertoires in COVID-19. Some clones are missing from TCRdb's copy, which holds only in-frame ones; the method was immunoSEQ multiplex PCR. This table has some 270,000 clones, roughly 88% appearing once. Material for sequencing was peripheral blood. The source of these receptors is a woman older than 75 with COVID-19, enrolled during active disease. Both conserved end residues are part of each CDR3. A D gene is named only where the DNA matches it firmly. Expanded clones are given a class, and other clones once, few, many or no size at all.

len | abundance | j_gene | d_gene | v_gene | CDR3aa | CDR3nt
18 | NA | TRBJ1-6 | TRBD1 | TRBV3-1/TRBV3-2 | CASSQGGRGLSYNSPLHF | TGTGCCAGCAGCCAAGGTGGCAGGGGGCTATCCTATAATTCACCCCTCCACTTT
16 | NA | TRBJ1-2 | TRBD1 | TRBV19 | CASSTDNGQGTYGYTF | TGTGCCAGTAGTACGGACAATGGACAGGGGACCTATGGCTACACCTTC
16 | NA | TRBJ1-6 | TRBD1 | TRBV27 | CASSQGTDRSNSPLHF | TGTGCCAGCAGTCAAGGGACAGACCGGAGTAATTCACCCCTCCACTTT
16 | few | TRBJ1-1 | TRBD1 | TRBV9 | CASSPGQGLMNTEAFF | TGTGCCAGCAGCCCGGGACAGGGGCTTATGAACACTGAAGCTTTCTTT
16 | NA | TRBJ2-6 | NA | TRBV5-1 | CASSSTGSSGANVLTF | TGCGCCAGCAGCTCCACAGGGTCCTCTGGGGCCAACGTCCTGACTTTC
13 | NA | TRBJ2-2 | NA | TRBV6-1 | CASSDNKAGELFF | TGTGCCAGCAGTGATAACAAAGCCGGGGAGCTGTTTTTT
12 | NA | TRBJ1-5 | NA | TRBV7-9 | CASSFGNQPQHF | TGTGCCAGCAGCTTCGGTAATCAGCCCCAGCATTTT
13 | NA | TRBJ2-5 | NA | TRBV10-2 | CASSEARWETQYF | TGCGCCAGCAGTGAGGCGAGGTGGGAGACCCAGTACTTC
15 | NA | TRBJ1-1 | TRBD1 | TRBV18 | CASSQQQGAHTEAFF | TGTGCCAGCTCACAACAACAGGGGGCGCATACTGAAGCTTTCTTT
14 | NA | TRBJ1-1 | NA | TRBV14 | CASSPLTPGAEAFF | TGTGCCAGCAGCCCGTTGACCCCAGGGGCTGAAGCTTTCTTT
16 | NA | TRBJ1-5 | TRBD1 | TRBV2 | CASSKTGTGGDQPQHF | TGTGCCAGCAGTAAAACCGGGACAGGGGGTGATCAGCCCCAGCATTTT
13 | NA | TRBJ1-5 | NA | TRBV14 | CASSQDTDQPQHF | TGTGCCAGCAGCCAAGATACGGATCAGCCCCAGCATTTT
16 | NA | TRBJ1-2 | NA | TRBV6-5 | CASSYSAREANYGYTF | TGTGCCAGCAGTTACTCTGCCAGGGAAGCTAACTATGGCTACACCTTC
16 | NA | TRBJ2-3 | NA | TRBV7-2 | CASSGGDRSFLNTQYF | TGTGCCAGCAGCGGGGGGGACAGGAGTTTTCTGAATACGCAGTATTTT
13 | NA | TRBJ1-2 | TRBD1 | TRBV6-4 | CASSPTGGSAYTF | TGTGCCAGCAGTCCGACAGGGGGCTCTGCCTACACCTTC
15 | NA | TRBJ2-5 | TRBD1 | TRBV11-2 | CASSLRGTGWETQYF | TGTGCCAGCAGCTTAAGAGGGACAGGGTGGGAGACCCAGTACTTC
15 | NA | TRBJ1-4 | TRBD1 | TRBV18 | CASSEGQGRNEKLFF | TGTGCCAGCTCAGAAGGACAGGGGCGGAATGAAAAACTGTTTTTT
15 | NA | TRBJ1-1 | NA | TRBV14 | CASSQGERRGTEAFF | TGTGCCAGCAGCCAAGGGGAAAGAAGGGGCACTGAAGCTTTCTTT
14 | NA | TRBJ1-1 | NA | TRBV29-1 | CSVLRGAVNTEAFF | TGCAGCGTCCTCCGGGGGGCAGTGAACACTGAAGCTTTCTTT
15 | NA | TRBJ2-7 | TRBD2 | TRBV5-4 | CASSLELAGAYEQYF | TGTGCCAGCAGCTTGGAGCTAGCGGGGGCCTACGAGCAGTACTTC
14 | NA | TRBJ2-5 | TRBD1 | TRBV6-5 | CASRVQGAGETQYF | TGTGCCAGCAGAGTGCAGGGGGCCGGGGAGACCCAGTACTTC
15 | NA | TRBJ1-2 | TRBD1 | TRBV28 | CASSLGQGWGYGYTF | TGTGCCAGCAGTTTGGGACAGGGGTGGGGCTATGGCTACACCTTC
14 | NA | TRBJ2-7 | TRBD1 | TRBV2 | CASSAETGRYEQYF | TGTGCCAGCAGTGCCGAGACAGGGCGCTACGAGCAGTACTTC
17 | NA | TRBJ2-2 | TRBD1 | TRBV7-8 | CASSLRDRGSNTGELFF | TGTGCCAGCAGCTTACGGGACAGGGGATCGAACACCGGGGAGCTGTTTTTT
10 | NA | TRBJ1-2 | NA | TRBV20-1 | CSASEDGYTF | TGCAGTGCCTCTGAGGATGGCTACACCTTC
15 | few | TRBJ1-6 | TRBD1 | TRBV6-5 | CASTTWGRGNSPLHF | TGTGCCAGCACCACATGGGGCAGGGGGAATTCACCCCTCCACTTT
13 | NA | TRBJ2-3 | NA | TRBV7-3 | CASSSGFPDTQYF | TGTGCCAGCAGCTCCGGGTTTCCAGATACGCAGTATTTT
14 | NA | TRBJ1-4 | NA | TRBV19 | CASSFQGINEKLFF | TGTGCCAGTAGTTTCCAGGGGATTAATGAAAAACTGTTTTTT
13 | NA | TRBJ1-2 | TRBD1 | TRBV7-2 | CASSPDRFVGYTF | TGTGCCAGCAGCCCGGACAGGTTCGTTGGCTACACCTTC
15 | NA | TRBJ1-2 | TRBD1 | TRBV6-6 | CASSTGQGTNYGYTF | TGTGCCAGCAGTACCGGACAGGGAACTAACTATGGCTACACCTTC
12 | NA | TRBJ1-3 | NA | TRBV19 | CASSWAGNTIYF | TGTGCCAGTAGTTGGGCCGGAAACACCATATATTTT
13 | NA | TRBJ1-5 | TRBD1 | TRBV28 | CATFPGGNQPQHF | TGTGCCACCTTCCCAGGGGGGAATCAGCCCCAGCATTTT
16 | NA | TRBJ2-1 | TRBD2 | TRBV11-1 | CASSLASGGRNDEQFF | TGTGCCAGCAGCTTAGCTAGCGGGGGAAGGAACGATGAGCAGTTCTTC
19 | NA | TRBJ2-3 | TRBD2 | TRBV9 | CASSVAASGGLFRTDTQYF | TGTGCCAGCAGCGTAGCGGCTAGCGGGGGGCTTTTTCGCACAGATACGCAGTATTTT
16 | NA | TRBJ2-5 | NA | TRBV5-1 | CASSLFQGGKQETQYF | TGCGCCAGCAGCTTATTTCAGGGAGGAAAGCAAGAGACCCAGTACTTC
15 | NA | TRBJ2-7 | TRBD1 | TRBV3-1/TRBV3-2 | CASSEGTGHSYEQYF | TGTGCCAGCAGCGAAGGGACAGGTCACTCCTACGAGCAGTACTTC
15 | NA | TRBJ2-2 | NA | TRBV7-2 | CASSLDPGITGELFF | TGTGCCAGCAGCTTAGATCCAGGGATCACCGGGGAGCTGTTTTTT
16 | NA | TRBJ2-5 | TRBD2 | TRBV2 | CASSTGLAGDQETQYF | TGTGCCAGCAGTACTGGACTAGCGGGGGACCAAGAGACCCAGTACTTC
13 | NA | TRBJ1-3 | NA | TRBV7-9 | CASSLAAANTIYF | TGTGCCAGCAGCTTAGCGGCCGCAAACACCATATATTTT